The T cell receptor (beta chain) described here comes from a study of blood T cell repertoires in COVID-19. Study at large: COVID-19 samples collected from the United States, Italy and Spain covered acute and convalescent phases. PBMCs, B-cell-depleted T cells, or T cells provided the cDNA or gDNA that made up the material.

Only in-frame clones appear in the TCRdb table, and some are missing; sequencing was by immunoSEQ multiplex PCR. The top ten clones hold 2.7% of a sample with 250,000 or so clones, around nine tenths of them seen once. Germline V lookup: CDR1 SNHLY, CDR2 FYNNEI. V was pared by 6 bases and J by 3 bases, with 0 bases of the junction left unmatched. The CDR3 contains 13 residues. The sample holds many counts of this clone. Sequencing was carried out using peripheral blood. V usage is TRBV2 and J usage is TRBJ1-3, with 9 bases identical to TRBD1. This clonotype was obtained from a woman in her sixties or seventies with acute or convalescent COVID-19. As DNA, the CDR3 is TGTGCCAGCAGGGGACAGGGTGGAAACACCATATATTTT. Protein: CASRGQGGNTIYF.